The clone carrying this T cell receptor (beta chain) was counted a single time. This record belongs to a study of blood T cell repertoires in COVID-19. The data were produced by immunoSEQ multiplex PCR, yet TCRdb's version contains in-frame clones alone and is incomplete. The table lists 200,000 to 250,000 clones, about 90% of them singletons, with less than 1.5% in the top ten. Sequencing used PBMCs or T cells enriched from blood (not recorded which). The clonotype was recovered from a man between 25 and 39 years old who had recovered from COVID-19.

The CDR3 DNA reads TGTGCCAGCAGTTACTCATGGAGCAATGAGCAGTTCTTC. Residues: CASSYSWSNEQFF. The chain carries TRBV6-6 and TRBJ2-1; D unclear. The germline CDR1 and CDR2 sequences are MNHNY and SVGAGI (reference sequence). V was trimmed by 0 bases and J by 6 bases, leaving 6 bases between them. The CDR3 consists of 13 residues.